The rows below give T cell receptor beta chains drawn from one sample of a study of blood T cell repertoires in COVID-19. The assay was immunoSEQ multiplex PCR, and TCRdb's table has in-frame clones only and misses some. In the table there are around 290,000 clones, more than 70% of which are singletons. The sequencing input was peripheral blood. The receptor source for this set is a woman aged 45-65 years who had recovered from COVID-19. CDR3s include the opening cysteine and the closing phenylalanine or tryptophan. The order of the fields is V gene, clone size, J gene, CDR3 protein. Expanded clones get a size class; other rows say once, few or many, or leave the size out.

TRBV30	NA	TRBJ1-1	CAWRYGKNTEAFF
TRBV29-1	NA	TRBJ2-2	CSVVEGGAGELFF
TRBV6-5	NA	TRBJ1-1	CASTVDRGPTEAFF
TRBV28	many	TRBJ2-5	CASSPPSTGRVPQETQYF
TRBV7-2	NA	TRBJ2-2	CASRSDRARAGELFF
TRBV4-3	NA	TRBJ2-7	CASSVRGGSNEQYF
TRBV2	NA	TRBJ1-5	CASSVGRINLGPQHF
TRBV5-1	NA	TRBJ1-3	CASRPSGTAGNTIYF
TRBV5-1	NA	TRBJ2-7	CASSLIAGGPNEQYF
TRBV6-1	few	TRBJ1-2	CASSDRWGDGYTF
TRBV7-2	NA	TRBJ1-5	CASSLAGGFNQPQHF
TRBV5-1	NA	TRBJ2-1	CASSLAPNYNEQFF
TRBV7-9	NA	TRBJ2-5	CASSEGAFMAETQYF
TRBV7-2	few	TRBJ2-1	CASSAAYNEQFF
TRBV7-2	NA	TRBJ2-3	CASSFSSDTQYF
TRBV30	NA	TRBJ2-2	CAWSTNTGELFF
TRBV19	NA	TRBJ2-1	CASSISVNEQFF
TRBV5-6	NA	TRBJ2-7	CASSLGGPYEQYF
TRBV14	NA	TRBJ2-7	CASSQGRGNEQYF
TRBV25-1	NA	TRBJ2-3	CASSGRLAGNTDTQYF
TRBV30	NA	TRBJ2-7	CAWSVQRGGSYEQYF
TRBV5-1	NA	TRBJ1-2	CASSGETGTNYGYTF
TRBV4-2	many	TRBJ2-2	CASSQVAGLSNTGELFF
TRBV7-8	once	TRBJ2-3	CASKLAGYTDTQYF